Below, 28 T cell receptor beta chains from the same sample are listed, as sequenced in a study of vaccination and CD4 T cells after COVID-19. Cultured CD4+ T cells had their DNA profiled by the Oncomine TCR Beta short-read assay. One entry per CDR3 protein results from TCRdb running MiXCR on the PCR reads. This sample has about 11,000 distinct CDR3 sequences, with about two thirds found just once. Treatment reported: approximately 11-day PBMC culture with coronavirus spike peptide pools or control peptides (ViraFEST assay). These receptors' antigens are unknown. The sequencing sample was made of CD4+ T cells from blood, cultured in vitro. These TCRs come from a human donor who had recovered from COVID-19.

This clonotype was found a few times. The chain employs TRBV7-6 and TRBJ1-2; TRBD1 matches 10 bases. CDR1 is SGHVS and CDR2 is FNYEAQ in the germline V gene. This CDR3 has 16 residues. V dropped 5 bases and J dropped 7; count of bases not matched to a gene: 13. For the CDR3, the DNA is TGTGCCAGCAGCCTAAGCTCCCGGGACAGGGGTGGTGGCTACACCTTC. As protein: CASSLSSRDRGGGYTF.

The V gene is TRBV2, the J gene TRBJ2-1, with unresolved D. Germline V CDR1 and CDR2: SNHLY, FYNNEI. The CDR3 is 14 amino acids. Between the trimmed V and J ends, which lost 5 bases and 1 base, there was a span of 9 bases. CDR3 residues: CASSLVGSYNEQFF. CDR3 nucleotide sequence: TGTGCCAGCAGTCTAGTGGGATCCTACAATGAGCAGTTCTTC.

The gene calls are TRBV24-1 and TRBJ2-1; TRBD1 aligns across 8 bases. Germline V lookup: CDR1 KGHDR, CDR2 SFDVKD. This CDR3 contains 15 residues. The J segment lost 10 bases and the V segment lost 3 bases, leaving 10 bases of the junction unmatched. CDR3 amino acids: CATSDPTGRTGEQFF. The CDR3 DNA reads TGTGCCACCAGTGATCCGACCGGACGGACAGGGGAGCAGTTCTTC.

The CDR3 loop reads CASSLWDRDSGNEQFF. CDR3 coding DNA: TGTGCCAGCAGTTTATGGGACAGGGACTCAGGGAATGAGCAGTTCTTC. V gene TRBV27 combines with J gene TRBJ2-1, with 9 bases that match TRBD1. V lost 1 base to trimming and J lost 7 bases; unmatched junction nucleotides: 8. This CDR3 spans 16 amino acids. Germline V gene data show CDR1 as MNHEY and CDR2 as SMNVEV (reference sequence).

This clonotype was detected a few times. The gene calls are TRBV27 and TRBJ2-7; 11 nucleotides agree with TRBD2. The junction had 8 bases not matched to a gene; V was cut back by 4 bases and J by 3 bases. Germline V CDR1 and CDR2: MNHEY, SMNVEV (reference sequence). CDR3 length equals 16 residues. CDR3 sequence: CASSSLGLAGGYEQYF. The DNA for the CDR3 is TGTGCCAGCAGTTCCCTGGGTCTAGCGGGAGGCTACGAGCAGTACTTC.

The rearrangement uses TRBV6-2 or TRBV6-3 and TRBJ1-5, with a possible D match to TRBD1 (6 bases). CDR1 MNHEY and CDR2 SVGEGT come from the germline V gene. The CDR3 has 12 residues. The V end was cut by 4 bases, the J end by 9 bases, with 10 bases between. The CDR3 nucleotides read TGTGCCAGCAGTTGGGGGCAGTGGCCCCAGCATTTT. Amino acids: CASSWGQWPQHF.

The chain joins TRBV6-2 or TRBV6-3 to TRBJ2-5, with 8 bases identical to TRBD2. With 4 bases clipped from V and 8 bases from J, the junction kept 21 bases outside the gene matches. Germline V gene sequence: CDR1 MNHEY, CDR2 SVGEGT. This CDR3 contains 18 residues. CDR3 coding DNA: TGTGCCAGCAGTTCTTCTCGTCGAGCGGGAGCCCTCCAAGGAACCCAGTACTTC. It specifies CASSSSRRAGALQGTQYF.

The chain combines TRBV12-3 or TRBV12-4 with TRBJ1-2; D is ambiguous. CDR3 length equals 11 residues. V gave up 3 bases and J gave up 4 bases, with 3 bases separating them. In nucleotides, the CDR3 is TGTGCCAGCAGTTTGGCCTATGGCTACACCTTC. The encoded protein is CASSLAYGYTF.

V and J are TRBV11-1 and TRBJ2-7; TRBD1 is a possible D gene (6 bases). From germline, CDR1 is SGHAT and CDR2 FQDESV (reference sequence). This CDR3 has 12 residues. The V end was cut by 10 bases, the J end by 1 base, with 11 bases between. For the CDR3, the DNA is TGTGCCATCCAGAGGGGGTCCTACGAGCAGTACTTC. Amino acid sequence: CAIQRGSYEQYF.

The chain combines TRBV7-3 with TRBJ2-3; no clear D gene. Germline V lookup: CDR1 SGHTA, CDR2 FQGTGA. The germline V and J ends were trimmed by 0 bases and 6 bases, with 4 bases remaining between them. CDR3 length: 12 residues. The CDR3 loop reads CASSLTGDTQYF. DNA for the CDR3: TGTGCCAGCAGCTTAACGGGGGATACGCAGTATTTT.

J is TRBJ2-7 and V is TRBV25-1; D tentatively reads TRBD1 or TRBD2 (5 bases each). The CDR3 is 17 residues long. Per germline, CDR1 MGHDK and CDR2 SYGVNS. The V end lost 2 bases, the J end lost 6 bases, and 23 bases lay between the germline ends. The CDR3, as DNA: TGTGCCAGCAGTGAAGGGGGTAGCGCGGCTCTAGTGGGCGAGCAGTACTTC. It specifies CASSEGGSAALVGEQYF.

The V gene is TRBV20-1, the J gene TRBJ2-2; maybe TRBD2 (7 bases). The CDR3 is 17 amino acids. Between the trimmed V and J ends, which lost 0 bases and 7 bases, there was a span of 21 bases. Looked up from germline, CDR1 is DFQATT and CDR2 is SNEGSKA (reference sequence). This CDR3 reads CSARDLIRGGAYGELFF. The CDR3 DNA reads TGCAGTGCTAGAGATTTAATTAGGGGGGGCGCGTACGGGGAGCTGTTTTTT.

The chain links TRBV27 to TRBJ2-1, with 7 positions matching TRBD1. CDR1 is MNHEY, CDR2 SMNVEV, per germline (reference sequence). V lost 3 bases to trimming and J lost 6 bases; unmatched junction nucleotides: 8. CDR3 size: 15 residues. The DNA for the CDR3 is TGTGCCAGCAGTTTTGAGGGGGCGAGATCCAATGAGCAGTTCTTC. Translation gives CASSFEGARSNEQFF.

The rearrangement joins TRBV5-6 to TRBJ2-7, with 9 bases fitting TRBD1. Germline V gene lookup returns CDR1 SGHDT and CDR2 YYEEEE. The V gene end was trimmed by 0 bases and the J gene end by 3 bases; junction bases not matched to a gene: 13. The CDR3 length is 18 residues. CDR3 sequence (DNA): TGTGCCAGCAGCTTGGTGGGGACAGGGACCCTTTTTCGCTACGAGCAGTACTTC. Translation: CASSLVGTGTLFRYEQYF.

The J gene is TRBJ1-5, the V gene TRBV6-2 or TRBV6-3; D remains ambiguous. The germline CDR1 and CDR2 sequences are MNHEY and SVGEGT. This CDR3 has 14 amino acids. Trimming removed 0 bases from V and 4 bases from J, with 7 bases in between. The CDR3 loop reads CASSYSRENQPQHF. CDR3 bases: TGTGCCAGCAGTTACTCGAGGGAGAATCAGCCCCAGCATTTT.

The CDR3, as DNA: TGTGCCAGCAGTAACGAGGCAGGCGGCATGACAGATACGCAGTATTTT. It encodes CASSNEAGGMTDTQYF. J is TRBJ2-3 and V is TRBV6-4; D unresolved. The germline gives CDR1 MRHNA, CDR2 SNTAGT. The CDR3 runs 16 residues. V lost 5 bases, J lost 3 bases, and 18 bases lay in between.

The rearrangement uses TRBV6-1 and TRBJ2-7, with D uncertain. Germline V gene data show CDR1 as MNHNS and CDR2 as SASEGT. This CDR3 has 17 residues. V was pared by 2 bases and J by 2 bases, with 19 bases between. CDR3 protein: CASSELRRVIYAYEQYF. The CDR3 nucleotides are TGTGCCAGCAGTGAACTGCGAAGGGTCATTTATGCCTACGAGCAGTACTTC.

The chain links TRBV12-3 or TRBV12-4 to TRBJ1-6, with D unresolved. The CDR3 extends over 13 amino acids. V was pared by 3 bases and J by 6 bases, with 6 bases between. This CDR3 is CASSLIINSPLHF. In DNA form, the CDR3 reads TGTGCCAGCAGTTTGATAATTAATTCACCCCTCCACTTT.

This clonotype was observed a few times. The chain joins TRBV27 to TRBJ1-2; D gene uncertain. The CDR3 consists of 14 residues. Germline CDR1 MNHEY, CDR2 SMNVEV (reference sequence). Between the trimmed V and J ends, which lost 5 bases and 5 bases, there was a span of 15 bases. The CDR3 region has the DNA TGTGCCAGCAGTCCTCAGACCAGTGGTTATGGCTACACCTTC. Translated: CASSPQTSGYGYTF.

This clonotype showed up just once. The rearrangement uses TRBV2 and TRBJ1-1, with unresolved D. From germline, CDR1 is SNHLY and CDR2 FYNNEI. V lost 4 bases and J 5 bases, leaving 5 bases between the germline ends. The CDR3 covers 11 residues. The CDR3 is CASSAKTEAFF. The CDR3 region has the DNA TGTGCCAGCAGTGCCAAGACTGAAGCTTTCTTT.

The chain is built from TRBV7-9 and TRBJ1-2, with D unresolved. V lost 1 base and J lost 3, with 9 bases in between. There are 14 residues in the CDR3. Germline CDR1 SEHNR, CDR2 FQNEAQ (reference sequence). The CDR3 region has the DNA TGTGCCAGCAGCTTAGTGCGGGATCACTATGGCTACACCTTC. This encodes CASSLVRDHYGYTF.

This clonotype was seen a handful of times. This chain's CDR3 is CASSLQGLKGNTIYF. The CDR3 nucleotides read TGTGCCAGCAGCCTACAGGGGCTGAAAGGAAACACCATATATTTT. The V call is TRBV7-9, the J call TRBJ1-3; 7 bases fit TRBD1. V lost 5 bases and J lost 4; bases outside the gene matches: 8. The CDR3 covers 15 residues. Germline V gene data show CDR1 as SEHNR and CDR2 as FQNEAQ (reference sequence).

The V gene is TRBV20-1, the J gene TRBJ2-3, with 13 bases fitting TRBD2. The CDR3 totals 16 residues. The V segment lost 4 bases and the J segment 3 bases; nucleotides outside the gene matches: 7. Germline assignment: CDR1 DFQATT and CDR2 SNEGSKA (reference sequence). As DNA, the CDR3 is TGCAGTGCTACCGGACTAGCGGGGGTGCTTACAGATACGCAGTATTTT. It translates to CSATGLAGVLTDTQYF.

CDR3 region: CASKPLAEAYEQYF. The CDR3 bases are TGTGCCAGTAAGCCTCTAGCGGAGGCCTACGAGCAGTACTTC. The rearrangement links TRBV19 to TRBJ2-7; 7 bases are a match to TRBD2. The CDR3 is 14 amino acids. J gave up 2 bases and V 7 bases, and 8 bases lay outside the gene matches. Germline CDR1 reads LNHDA; CDR2 reads SQIVND (reference sequence).

The V and J genes are TRBV29-1 and TRBJ1-1; no reliable D call. Germline V gives CDR1 SQVTM, CDR2 ANQGSEA. Between the trimmed V and J ends, which lost 4 bases and 5 bases, there was a span of 14 bases. The CDR3 covers 13 residues. In DNA form, the CDR3 reads TGCAGCGTTGGGAAGGGTATTCGAACTGAAGCTTTCTTT. Protein: CSVGKGIRTEAFF.

The J gene is TRBJ2-3, the V gene TRBV7-9; TRBD2 matches 8 bases. CDR3 length equals 15 residues. Trimming removed 8 bases from V and 1 base from J; junction bases left unmatched: 8. CDR1 and CDR2 from the germline V gene are SEHNR and FQNEAQ (reference sequence). CDR3 loop: CASSGGSVRTDTQYF. The CDR3 nucleotides read TGTGCCAGCTCGGGGGGGAGTGTGCGCACAGATACGCAGTATTTT.

The CDR3 DNA reads TGTGCCAGCAGTTTAGTCGTCTCCCCTCCGGGTACGCAGTATTTT. This gives the protein CASSLVVSPPGTQYF. The chain uses TRBV27 and TRBJ2-3; D unresolved. Germline lookup yields CDR1 MNHEY and CDR2 SMNVEV (reference sequence). Trimming took off 2 bases at V and 8 bases at J, with 17 bases between the two ends. The CDR3 extends over 15 amino acids.

The CDR3 sequence is CSARSGGLGGYTF. CDR3 nucleotides: TGCAGTGCCCGATCGGGAGGACTGGGAGGCTACACCTTC. J is TRBJ1-2 and V is TRBV20-1; D remains ambiguous. Trimming removed 6 bases at V and 8 bases at J, with 19 bases between. The germline V gene encodes CDR1 DFQATT and CDR2 SNEGSKA (reference sequence). This CDR3 has 13 amino acids.